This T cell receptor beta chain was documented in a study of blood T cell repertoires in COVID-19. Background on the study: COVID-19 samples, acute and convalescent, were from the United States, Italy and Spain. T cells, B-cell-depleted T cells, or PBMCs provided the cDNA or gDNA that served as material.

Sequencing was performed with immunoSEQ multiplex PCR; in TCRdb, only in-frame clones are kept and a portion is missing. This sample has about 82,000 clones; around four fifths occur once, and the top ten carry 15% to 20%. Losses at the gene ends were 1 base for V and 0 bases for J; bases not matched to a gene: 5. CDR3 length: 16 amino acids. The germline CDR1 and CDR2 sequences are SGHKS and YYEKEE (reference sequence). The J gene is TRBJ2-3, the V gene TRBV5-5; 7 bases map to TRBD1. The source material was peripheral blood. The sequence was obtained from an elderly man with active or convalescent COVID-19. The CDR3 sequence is CASSLPRQGSTDTQYF. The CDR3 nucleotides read TGTGCCAGCAGCTTGCCTAGACAGGGAAGCACAGATACGCAGTATTTT.